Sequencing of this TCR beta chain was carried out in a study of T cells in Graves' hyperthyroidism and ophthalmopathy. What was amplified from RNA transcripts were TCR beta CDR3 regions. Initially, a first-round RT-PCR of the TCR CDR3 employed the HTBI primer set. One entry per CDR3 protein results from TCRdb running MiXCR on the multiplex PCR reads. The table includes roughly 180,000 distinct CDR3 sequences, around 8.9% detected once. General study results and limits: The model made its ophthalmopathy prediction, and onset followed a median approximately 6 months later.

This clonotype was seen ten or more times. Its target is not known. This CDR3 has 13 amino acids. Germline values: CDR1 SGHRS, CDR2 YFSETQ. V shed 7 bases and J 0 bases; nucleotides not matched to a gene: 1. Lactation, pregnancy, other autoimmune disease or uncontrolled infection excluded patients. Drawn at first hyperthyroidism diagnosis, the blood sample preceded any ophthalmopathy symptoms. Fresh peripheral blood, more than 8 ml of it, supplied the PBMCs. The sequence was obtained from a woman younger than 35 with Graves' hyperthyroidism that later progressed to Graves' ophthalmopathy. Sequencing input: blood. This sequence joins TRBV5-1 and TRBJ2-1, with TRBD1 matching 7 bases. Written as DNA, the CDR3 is TGCGCCAGCCGGGACAGCTCCTACAATGAGCAGTTCTTC. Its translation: CASRDSSYNEQFF.